The subject of this entry is one T cell receptor (beta chain). A second PCR, run for about 7 to 11 cycles, used a sample-barcoded 5' primer plus a J-beta primer mix. TCRdb re-derived calls from the 5' RACE reads in MiXCR, one entry per CDR3 protein. The data show 1 million or so distinct CDR3 sequences, with around 25% seen just once and around 0.75% held by the top ten. The data derive from a study of blood T cells in healthy people across ages. Trimming pared 5 bases from V and 7 bases from J, leaving 18 bases between. Germline-derived CDR1 and CDR2 are MGHRA and YSYEKL. CDR3 length: 15 residues. Donation came from healthy Caucasian individuals in Russia who were aged about 6 to 100. The same sample was also used in a study of T cells of mothers and their children.

Specimen: blood. J is TRBJ1-5 and V is TRBV4-1; D unclear. This receptor was taken from a girl aged 2-9 years in good health. DNA for the CDR3: TGCGCCAGCAGCGTGGGGAATTTGGGAGACCAGCCCCAGCATTTT. Protein product: CASSVGNLGDQPQHF.